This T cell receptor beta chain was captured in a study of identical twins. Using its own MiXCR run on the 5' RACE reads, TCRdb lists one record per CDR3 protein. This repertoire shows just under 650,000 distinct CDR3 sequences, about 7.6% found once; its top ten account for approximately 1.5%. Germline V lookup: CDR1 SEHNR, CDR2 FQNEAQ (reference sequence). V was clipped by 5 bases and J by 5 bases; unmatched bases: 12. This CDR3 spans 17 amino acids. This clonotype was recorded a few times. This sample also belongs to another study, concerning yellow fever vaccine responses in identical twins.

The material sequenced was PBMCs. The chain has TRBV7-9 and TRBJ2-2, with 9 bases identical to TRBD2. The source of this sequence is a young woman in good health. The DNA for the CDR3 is TGTGCCAGCAGCCCAAGCATAGCGGGAGTCGTGACCGGGGAGCTGTTTTTT. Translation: CASSPSIAGVVTGELFF.